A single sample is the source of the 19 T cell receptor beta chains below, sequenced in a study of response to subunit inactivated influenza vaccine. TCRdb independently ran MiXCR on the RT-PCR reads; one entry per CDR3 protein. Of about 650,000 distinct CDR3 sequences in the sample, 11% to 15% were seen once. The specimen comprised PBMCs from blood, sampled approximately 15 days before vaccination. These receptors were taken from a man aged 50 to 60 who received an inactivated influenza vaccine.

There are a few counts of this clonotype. The CDR3 sequence is CASNSGGEQYF. DNA for the CDR3: TGTGCCAGCAATTCGGGGGGCGAGCAGTACTTC. V is TRBV28 and J is TRBJ2-7, with TRBD2 matching 7 bases. Germline values: CDR1 MDHEN, CDR2 SYDVKM. The CDR3 is 11 residues long. V shed 7 bases and J 6 bases; nucleotides not matched to a gene: 3.

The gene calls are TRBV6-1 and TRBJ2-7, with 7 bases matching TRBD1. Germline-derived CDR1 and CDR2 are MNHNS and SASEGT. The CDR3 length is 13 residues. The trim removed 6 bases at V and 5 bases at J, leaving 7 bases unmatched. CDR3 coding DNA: TGTGCCAGCAGAACAGGGGTAAGGAACGAGCAGTACTTC. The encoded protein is CASRTGVRNEQYF.

CDR3 coding DNA: TGTGCCAGCAGTTCGACCGGGACAGGGTCCCACAATGAGCAGTTCTTC. Amino acid sequence: CASSSTGTGSHNEQFF. This chain connects TRBV6-5 to TRBJ2-1; 9 positions agree with TRBD1. The CDR3 loop spans 16 amino acids. Losses at the gene ends were 4 bases for V and 5 bases for J; bases not matched to a gene: 9. Germline CDR1 reads MNHEY; CDR2 reads SVGAGI.

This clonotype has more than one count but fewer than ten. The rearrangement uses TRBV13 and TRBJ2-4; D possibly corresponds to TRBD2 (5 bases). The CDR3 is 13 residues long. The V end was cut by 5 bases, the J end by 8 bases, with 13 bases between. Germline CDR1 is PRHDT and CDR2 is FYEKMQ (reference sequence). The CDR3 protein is CASSPDSGDIQYF. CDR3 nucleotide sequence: TGTGCCAGCAGCCCGGACTCCGGGGACATTCAGTACTTC.

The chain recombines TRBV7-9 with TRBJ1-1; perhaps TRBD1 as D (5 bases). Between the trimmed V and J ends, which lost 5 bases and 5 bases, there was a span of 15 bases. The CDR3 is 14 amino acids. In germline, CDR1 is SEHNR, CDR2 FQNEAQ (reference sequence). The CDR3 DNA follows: TGTGCCAGCAGCCCCCGGGGCATGGGGACTGAAGCTTTCTTT. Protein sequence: CASSPRGMGTEAFF.

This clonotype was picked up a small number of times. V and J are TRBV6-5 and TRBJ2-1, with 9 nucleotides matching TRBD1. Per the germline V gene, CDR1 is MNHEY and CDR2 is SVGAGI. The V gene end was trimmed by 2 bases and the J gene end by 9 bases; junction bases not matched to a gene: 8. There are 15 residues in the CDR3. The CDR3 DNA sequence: TGTGCCAGCAGTTACACGGGACAGGGTTACGGTGAGCAGTTCTTC. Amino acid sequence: CASSYTGQGYGEQFF.

The CDR3 DNA reads TGTGCCAGCAGCTTAGAAGCCATGCAGGGCTACTACGAGCAGTACTTC. Protein product: CASSLEAMQGYYEQYF. The chain has TRBV7-2 and TRBJ2-7; a weak D match, TRBD1 (5 bases). CDR3 length: 16 amino acids. Trimming left V 1 base short and J 3 bases short, with 16 bases between. Germline loops: CDR1 SGHTA, CDR2 FQGNSA.

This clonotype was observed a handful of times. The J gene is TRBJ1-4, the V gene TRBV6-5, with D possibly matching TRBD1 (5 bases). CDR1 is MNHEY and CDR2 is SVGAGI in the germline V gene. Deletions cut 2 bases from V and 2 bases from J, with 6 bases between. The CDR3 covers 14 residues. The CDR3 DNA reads TGTGCCAGCAGTTACGGGGGGACTAATGAAAAACTGTTTTTT. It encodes CASSYGGTNEKLFF.

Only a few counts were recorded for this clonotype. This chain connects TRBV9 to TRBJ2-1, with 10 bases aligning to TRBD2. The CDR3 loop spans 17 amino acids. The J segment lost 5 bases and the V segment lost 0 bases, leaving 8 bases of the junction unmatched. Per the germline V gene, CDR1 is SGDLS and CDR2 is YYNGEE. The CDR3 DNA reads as TGTGCCAGCAGCGTAGAAGCGGGGGGGCGGGCTGACAATGAGCAGTTCTTC. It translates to CASSVEAGGRADNEQFF.

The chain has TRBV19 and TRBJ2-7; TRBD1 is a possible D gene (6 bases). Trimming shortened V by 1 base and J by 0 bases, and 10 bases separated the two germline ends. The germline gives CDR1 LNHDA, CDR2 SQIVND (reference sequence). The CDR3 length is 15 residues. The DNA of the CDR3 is TGTGCCAGTAGTATAGGAACAGGGCCCTCCTACGAGCAGTACTTC. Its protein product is CASSIGTGPSYEQYF. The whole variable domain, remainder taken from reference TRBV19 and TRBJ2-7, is DGGITQSPKYLFRKEGQNVTLSCEQNLNHDAMYWYRQDPGQGLRLIYYSQIVNDFQKGDIAEGYSVSREKKESFPLTVTSAQKNPTAFYLCASSIGTGPSYEQYFGPGTRLTVT.

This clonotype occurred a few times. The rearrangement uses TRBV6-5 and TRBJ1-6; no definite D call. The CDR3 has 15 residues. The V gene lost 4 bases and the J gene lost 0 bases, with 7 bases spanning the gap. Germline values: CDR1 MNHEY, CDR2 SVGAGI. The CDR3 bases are TGTGCCAGCAGTTCCTCGCGCTCCTATAATTCACCCCTCCACTTT. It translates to CASSSSRSYNSPLHF.

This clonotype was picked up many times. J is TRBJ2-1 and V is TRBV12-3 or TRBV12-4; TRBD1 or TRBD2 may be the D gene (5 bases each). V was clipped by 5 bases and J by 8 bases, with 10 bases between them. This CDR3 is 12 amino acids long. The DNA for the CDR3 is TGTGCCAGCAGTGAGGGGCTGCATGAGCAGTTCTTC. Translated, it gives CASSEGLHEQFF.

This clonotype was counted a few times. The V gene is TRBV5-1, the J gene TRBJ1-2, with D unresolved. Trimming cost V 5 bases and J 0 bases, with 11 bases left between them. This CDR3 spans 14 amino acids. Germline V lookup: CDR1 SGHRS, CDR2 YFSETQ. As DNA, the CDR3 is TGCGCCAGCAGTCAAGGATCAGCTAACTATGGCTACACCTTC. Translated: CASSQGSANYGYTF.

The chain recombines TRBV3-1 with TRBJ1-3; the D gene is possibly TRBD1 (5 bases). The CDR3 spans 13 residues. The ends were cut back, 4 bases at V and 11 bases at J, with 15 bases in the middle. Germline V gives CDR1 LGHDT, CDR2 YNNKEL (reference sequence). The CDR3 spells CASSPRIWGAIYF. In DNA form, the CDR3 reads TGTGCCAGCAGCCCCCGGATATGGGGGGCCATATATTTT.

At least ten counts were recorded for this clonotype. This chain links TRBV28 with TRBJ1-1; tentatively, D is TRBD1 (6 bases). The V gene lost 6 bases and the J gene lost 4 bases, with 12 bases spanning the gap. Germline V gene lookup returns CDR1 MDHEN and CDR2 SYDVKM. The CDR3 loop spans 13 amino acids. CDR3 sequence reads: CASRRGGGTEAFF. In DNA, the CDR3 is TGTGCCAGCAGAAGGGGAGGGGGCACTGAAGCTTTCTTT.

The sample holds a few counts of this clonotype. The CDR3 reads CASSHRVDLQTQYF. As DNA, the CDR3 is TGTGCCAGCAGCCACAGGGTGGATTTACAGACCCAGTACTTC. The V and J genes are TRBV7-8 and TRBJ2-5; possibly TRBD1 for D (6 bases). Trimming left V 5 bases short and J 6 bases short, with 16 bases between. CDR3 length equals 14 residues. Germline CDR1 reads SGHVS; CDR2 reads FQNEAQ.

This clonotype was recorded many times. As DNA, the CDR3 is TGCGCCAGCAGCCAAGGGGACAGGGGCTATGGGGAGCAGTACTTC. This gives the protein CASSQGDRGYGEQYF. The chain recombines TRBV4-3 with TRBJ2-7; 10 nucleotides align to TRBD1. The CDR3 covers 15 residues. The germline CDR1 and CDR2 sequences are LGHNA and YSLEER. The trim removed 1 base at V and 7 bases at J, leaving 7 bases unmatched.

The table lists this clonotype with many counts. The CDR3, as DNA: TGTGCCAGCACTCGGGGGATCGACACAGATACGCAGTATTTT. It translates to CASTRGIDTDTQYF. The chain carries TRBV9 and TRBJ2-3; possible D gene TRBD2, 6 bases. Trimming cost V 6 bases and J 2 bases, with 13 bases left between them. Germline lookup yields CDR1 SGDLS and CDR2 YYNGEE. The CDR3 contains 14 residues.

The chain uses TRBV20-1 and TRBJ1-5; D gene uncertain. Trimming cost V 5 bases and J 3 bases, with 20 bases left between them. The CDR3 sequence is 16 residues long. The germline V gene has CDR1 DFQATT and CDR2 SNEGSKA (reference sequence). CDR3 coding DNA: TGCAGTGCTTCCCCGAGCGGGCAGACACTCAATCAGCCCCAGCATTTT. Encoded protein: CSASPSGQTLNQPQHF.